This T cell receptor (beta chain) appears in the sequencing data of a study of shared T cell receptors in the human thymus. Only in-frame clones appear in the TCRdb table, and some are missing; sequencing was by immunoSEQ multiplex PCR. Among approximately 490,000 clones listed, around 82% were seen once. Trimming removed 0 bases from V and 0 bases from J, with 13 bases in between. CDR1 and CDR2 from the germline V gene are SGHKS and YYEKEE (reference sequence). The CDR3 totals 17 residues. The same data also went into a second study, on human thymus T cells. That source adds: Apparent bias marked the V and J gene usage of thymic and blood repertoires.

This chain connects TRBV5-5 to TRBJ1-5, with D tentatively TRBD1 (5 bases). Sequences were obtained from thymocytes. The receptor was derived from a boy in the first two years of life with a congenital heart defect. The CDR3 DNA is TGTGCCAGCAGCTTGGTTGTAGACAGATATAGCAATCAGCCCCAGCATTTT. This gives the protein CASSLVVDRYSNQPQHF.